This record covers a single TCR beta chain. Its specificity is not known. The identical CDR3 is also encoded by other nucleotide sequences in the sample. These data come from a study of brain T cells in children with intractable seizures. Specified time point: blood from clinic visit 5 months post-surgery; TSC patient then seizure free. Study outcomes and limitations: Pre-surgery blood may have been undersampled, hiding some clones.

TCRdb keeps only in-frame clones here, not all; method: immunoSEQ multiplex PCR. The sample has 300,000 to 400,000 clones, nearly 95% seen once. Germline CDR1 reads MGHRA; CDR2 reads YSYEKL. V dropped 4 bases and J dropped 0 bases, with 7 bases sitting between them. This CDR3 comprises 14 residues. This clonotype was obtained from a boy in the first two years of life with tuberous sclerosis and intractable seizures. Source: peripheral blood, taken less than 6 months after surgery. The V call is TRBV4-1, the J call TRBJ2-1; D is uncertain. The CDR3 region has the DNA TGCGCCAGCAGCCGCGCGTCCTCCTACAATGAGCAGTTCTTC. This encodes CASSRASSYNEQFF.